A single T cell receptor beta chain is shown here with its context. The data were taken from a study of blood T cells in healthy people across ages. From germline, CDR1 is SGHVS and CDR2 FNYEAQ. Trimming stripped 5 bases from V and 11 bases from J, with 15 bases between. This CDR3 contains 12 residues. The second PCR ran roughly 7 to 12 cycles with a sample-barcoded 5' primer and J-beta primers. TCRdb passed the 5' RACE reads through MiXCR, listing each CDR3 protein once. The sample holds more than 1,000,000 distinct CDR3 sequences, roughly 24% seen once. The data were also submitted as part of a second study, on T cells of mothers and their children.

The V and J genes are TRBV7-6 and TRBJ2-5, with no clear D. The TCR sequence derives from a girl aged 2 to 9 in good health. The sequencing input was blood. CDR3 loop: CASSGPAAVQYF. The DNA of the CDR3 is TGTGCCAGCAGCGGACCGGCGGCGGTGCAGTACTTC.